This T cell receptor (beta chain) came from a study of B cell selection in AIRE deficiency (dated by TCRdb to between 2017 and 2020). Notes on the research overall: A comparison of TCRbeta repertoires of sorted blood CD4+ conventional T cells and regulatory T cells was made between AIRE-deficient patients and healthy controls. The TCR-sequenced cohort comprised about five AIRE-deficient APECED patients and about five healthy control donors. What the work shows at the level of the full study, not this receptor alone: Around a third of the Treg TCRbeta sequences shared among healthy donors were found in patient Tconv cells, which suggests that Treg-biased clones were diverted into the Tconv compartment. Shorter CDR3s were found in shared Treg sequences, reflecting a bias toward rearrangements containing few non-templated nucleotide insertions. In AIRE-deficient patients, Tconv and Treg cells had TCRBV gene usage, CDR3 length and TCR diversity comparable to those in healthy donors. Among approximately 3,500 shared Treg TCRbeta sequences, about 30% were shared exclusively by healthy donors and 9.3% exclusively by patients, which suggests that Treg selection is less efficient in the absence of AIRE. Only TCRbeta chains were sequenced; more than 30% of shared healthy-donor Treg sequences also occurred in healthy Tconv, possibly because of differing TCRalpha chains.

A distance of 4 bases separates the germline ends of V and J, which lose 0 bases and 2 bases respectively. CDR1 SGDLS and CDR2 YYNGEE are derived from the germline V gene. Its CDR3 holds 13 amino acids, cysteine through phenylalanine. Of all the DNA, just the CDR3 is kept, 39 bases in frame from base 1. The immunoSEQ platform was used to sequence the TCRbeta chains. The authors' analysis ran thus. When Treg repertoires were pooled, approximately 54,000 distinct TCRbeta sequences were obtained from patients and around 1x10^5 from healthy donors. Treg TCRbeta sequences found in two or more individuals were defined as public, and these public Treg TCRbeta sequences were then searched for in Tconv repertoires. Group differences were tested with Mann-Whitney U tests and Bonferroni-Dunn correction in GraphPad Prism 7.03. What TCRdb holds here is the immuneACCESS table cut down to in-frame rearrangements. Part of the clones is not present; checked against another copy, under half of the missing clones reflect an unresolved V gene, and the others are unexplained. D and trimming come from the DNA, and the V and J calls and clone size come from that table. This sample holds 13,000 to 15,000 clones; about 93% were observed only once. Approximately 1% of the sample is held by the ten biggest clonotypes.

CD4+CD25hiCD127low/negative cells were sorted as the regulatory T cell population. AIRE-deficient patients had APECED syndrome. A FACSAria flow cytometer was used to sort the Tconv and Treg cells intended for TCRbeta sequencing. The sorted cells went into 5-ml round-bottom polystyrene tubes, and the dry cell pellets were then frozen at -80 degrees C until sequencing. In regard to this clone: Its antigen is still unknown. Nothing much larger sits one base from this clone, and base qualities are not available.

The clonotype originates from a human donor with AIRE deficiency. Sequenced material: Tregs sorted from PBMCs. The chain employs TRBV9 and TRBJ2-3; the D gene cannot be named for sure. The encoded CDR3 is CASSVGPTDTQYF. The sequenced DNA is TGTGCCAGCAGCGTAGGTCCCACAGATACGCAGTATTTT.